The 10 T cell receptor beta chains below were found in one sample sequenced in a study of shared clonotypes between healthy human individuals. Repertoires were generated with immunoSEQ multiplex PCR, while TCRdb's copy carries only in-frame clones and drops some. The sample lists 2 million to 3 million clones, over 85% occurring once. The sequenced material came from naive CD4+ T cells from PBMCs. Subset meaning: CD45RA+ positively selected. Receptors were obtained from a man between 18 and 35 years old in good health. Some clones in this sample may be carry-over from other donors' samples.

The count of this clone is one. The chain combines TRBV6-1 with TRBJ1-4; possibly TRBD1 for D (5 bases). Deletions cut 1 base from V and 8 bases from J, with 17 bases between. The CDR3 is 16 amino acids. Germline CDR1 and CDR2: MNHNS and SASEGT. The CDR3 coding sequence is TGTGCCAGCAGTGAAGTCGGGAGGGGCGGTTGGGAAAAACTGTTTTTT. Translating gives CASSEVGRGGWEKLFF.

J is TRBJ2-5 and V is TRBV10-3, with 11 positions matching TRBD1. The germline CDR1 and CDR2 sequences are ENHRY and SYGVKD. The CDR3 is 16 residues long. V lost 3 bases to trimming and J lost 5 bases; unmatched junction nucleotides: 8. The CDR3 DNA sequence: TGTGCCATCAGTGAATTTTCCGGGACAGGGGGGGAGACCCAGTACTTC. Translated, it gives CAISEFSGTGGETQYF.

The rearrangement uses TRBV6-1 and TRBJ2-7; D is undetermined. The CDR3 is 12 residues long. V was trimmed by 2 bases and J by 7 bases, leaving 9 bases between them. The germline CDR1 and CDR2 sequences are MNHNS and SASEGT. Here the CDR3 reads CASSEIRGEQYF. The CDR3 DNA reads TGTGCCAGCAGTGAAATCCGAGGAGAGCAGTACTTC.

The genes are TRBV10-1 and TRBJ2-1, with D tentatively TRBD2 (6 bases). The germline V gene encodes CDR1 WNHNN and CDR2 SYGVQD (reference sequence). The CDR3 has 15 amino acids. Trimming took 0 bases from V and 4 from J, leaving 10 bases between them. The CDR3 protein is CASSESRAGYNEQFF. The CDR3 coding sequence is TGCGCCAGCAGTGAGTCACGAGCGGGTTACAATGAGCAGTTCTTC.

The chain combines TRBV5-1 with TRBJ2-7; TRBD1 aligns across 9 bases. This CDR3 comprises 14 residues. Germline CDR1 SGHRS, CDR2 YFSETQ. Germline trimming cut 4 bases from V and 5 bases from J; bases unmatched to any gene: 7. CDR3 sequence reads: CASSGGQGYDEQYF. The CDR3 coding sequence is TGCGCCAGCAGCGGGGGACAGGGTTACGACGAGCAGTACTTC.

This chain links TRBV18 with TRBJ2-4, with 7 bases lining up with TRBD2. Germline V CDR1 and CDR2: KGHSH, LQKENI. V shed 4 bases and J 7 bases; nucleotides not matched to a gene: 7. The CDR3 runs 14 residues. The CDR3 nucleotides are TGTGCCAGCTCACTCGGACTAGGCGGGAACATTCAGTACTTC. It encodes CASSLGLGGNIQYF.

This clone was observed a single time. CDR3 amino acids: CASSSYPGQGASGYTF. As DNA, the CDR3 is TGTGCCAGCAGTTCTTACCCGGGACAGGGGGCGTCTGGCTACACCTTC. V is TRBV2 and J is TRBJ1-2; 12 bases line up with TRBD1. This CDR3 region has 16 residues. CDR1 SNHLY and CDR2 FYNNEI come from the germline V gene. J lost 7 bases, V lost 5 bases, and 11 bases had no gene match.

The chain has TRBV10-3 and TRBJ1-4; D might be TRBD1 (5 bases). Germline V CDR1 and CDR2: ENHRY, SYGVKD. The length of the CDR3 is 16 residues. Trimming took 0 bases from V and 4 from J, leaving 12 bases between them. The CDR3 DNA follows: TGTGCCATCAGTGAGTCCTTAGGGGCGTTTAATGAAAAACTGTTTTTT. Protein product: CAISESLGAFNEKLFF.

The rearrangement links TRBV6-1 to TRBJ1-2; the D is unclear. V lost 8 bases to trimming and J lost 0 bases, with 7 bases between them. CDR3 size: 12 residues. Germline lookup yields CDR1 MNHNS and CDR2 SASEGT. CDR3 sequence (DNA): TGTGCCAGCCTGGATGCTAACTATGGCTACACCTTC. This codes for CASLDANYGYTF.

The genes are TRBV19 and TRBJ2-5; 7 nucleotides match TRBD1. The CDR3 contains 14 residues. The junction had 6 bases not matched to a gene; V was cut back by 4 bases and J by 4 bases. Germline V gives CDR1 LNHDA, CDR2 SQIVND (reference sequence). The CDR3 sequence is CASSTDRNIETQYF. In DNA form, the CDR3 reads TGTGCCAGTAGTACGGACAGGAACATAGAGACCCAGTACTTC.